Shown below are 9 T cell receptor beta chains from a single sample sequenced in a study of control samples from healthy donors and cancer patients. Method: immunoSEQ multiplex PCR; TCRdb's copy keeps in-frame clones and lacks some. This sample has about 140,000 clones, with about 91% found just once. Specimen: blood. The receptors stem from a man aged 30-40 years in good health.

The rearrangement joins TRBV28 to TRBJ2-2; possibly TRBD1 or TRBD2 for D (6 bases each). The CDR3 has 15 residues. Germline V lookup: CDR1 MDHEN, CDR2 SYDVKM. V was shortened by 8 bases and J by 0 bases, with 13 bases between the two germline ends. As DNA, the CDR3 is TGTGCCAGCTGGGGGGACATCTCGAACACCGGGGAGCTGTTTTTT. Translation: CASWGDISNTGELFF.

V usage is TRBV12-5 and J usage is TRBJ2-1; maybe TRBD2 (5 bases). Trimming removed 0 bases from V and 9 bases from J, with 18 bases in between. The CDR3 runs to 16 residues. Germline V gene data show CDR1 as LGHNT and CDR2 as FRNRAP. The CDR3 region has the DNA TGTGCTAGTGGTTTGGTACTGGGCCACCTTCGGGGTGAGCAGTTCTTC. This gives the protein CASGLVLGHLRGEQFF. Combining the CDR3 with reference TRBV12-5 and TRBJ2-1 gives the whole variable domain DARVTQTPRHKVTEMGQEVTMRCQPILGHNTVFWYRQTMMQGLELLAYFRNRAPLDDSGMPKDRFSAEMPDATLATLKIQPSEPRDSAVYFCASGLVLGHLRGEQFFGPGTRLTVL.

The CDR3 region has the DNA TGCGCCAGCAGGAGCCCGGGGAGGGGCTCTGGAAACACCATATATTTT. Amino acids: CASRSPGRGSGNTIYF. The V gene is TRBV10-2, the J gene TRBJ1-3; tentatively, D is TRBD1 (5 bases). V was pared by 6 bases and J by 0 bases, with 15 bases between. The CDR3 runs to 16 residues. Per germline, CDR1 WSHSY and CDR2 SAAADI.

V and J are TRBV6-5 and TRBJ2-3; the match to TRBD1 covers 11 bases. Losses at the gene ends were 0 bases for V and 5 bases for J; bases not matched to a gene: 4. Germline V lookup: CDR1 MNHEY, CDR2 SVGAGI. This CDR3 region has 16 residues. DNA for the CDR3: TGTGCCAGCAGTTACTCCGCGGGACAGGGGGGAGATACGCAGTATTTT. Translating it yields CASSYSAGQGGDTQYF.

This chain connects TRBV5-1 to TRBJ1-1; 10 nucleotides match TRBD1. The ends lost 0 bases at V and 3 bases at J; junction bases unmatched: 2. The CDR3 runs 15 residues. CDR1 is SGHRS and CDR2 is YFSETQ in the germline V gene. The CDR3 here is CASSLADRGDTEAFF. The DNA for the CDR3 is TGCGCCAGCAGCTTGGCGGACAGGGGGGACACTGAAGCTTTCTTT.

The rearrangement uses TRBV7-9 and TRBJ1-2; D might be TRBD1 (6 bases). The CDR3 is 14 amino acids. Germline lookup yields CDR1 SEHNR and CDR2 FQNEAQ (reference sequence). V gave up 5 bases and J gave up 5 bases, with 15 bases separating them. CDR3 bases: TGTGCCAGCAGCCCATCCCGACAGGAATATGGCTACACCTTC. This encodes CASSPSRQEYGYTF.

The V call is TRBV19, the J call TRBJ1-1, with D possibly matching TRBD1 (6 bases). Germline V lookup: CDR1 LNHDA, CDR2 SQIVND (reference sequence). Deletions cut 11 bases from V and 4 bases from J, with 20 bases between. CDR3 length: 14 residues. CDR3 coding DNA: TGTGCCTCAGAATGGGGGGGCGGCGTCACTGAAGCTTTCTTT. It is translated as CASEWGGGVTEAFF.

Only a few counts were recorded for this clone. Here the CDR3 DNA reads TGTGCCACCAGCAGAGAATACCGGGAGAACTATGGCTACACCTTC. This translates into CATSREYRENYGYTF. The chain uses TRBV15 and TRBJ1-2; D remains ambiguous. V gave up 0 bases and J gave up 2 bases, with 10 bases separating them. CDR1 and CDR2 (germline): LNHNV, YYDKDF (reference sequence). The CDR3 consists of 15 residues.

The rearrangement links TRBV19 to TRBJ1-2; D gene uncertain. Per the germline V gene, CDR1 is LNHDA and CDR2 is SQIVND (reference sequence). The V and J ends lost 1 base and 0 bases respectively, with 9 bases between them. The length of the CDR3 is 15 residues. CDR3 bases: TGTGCCAGTAGTATAGTAACAGCTTCTAACTATGGCTACACCTTC. It specifies CASSIVTASNYGYTF.